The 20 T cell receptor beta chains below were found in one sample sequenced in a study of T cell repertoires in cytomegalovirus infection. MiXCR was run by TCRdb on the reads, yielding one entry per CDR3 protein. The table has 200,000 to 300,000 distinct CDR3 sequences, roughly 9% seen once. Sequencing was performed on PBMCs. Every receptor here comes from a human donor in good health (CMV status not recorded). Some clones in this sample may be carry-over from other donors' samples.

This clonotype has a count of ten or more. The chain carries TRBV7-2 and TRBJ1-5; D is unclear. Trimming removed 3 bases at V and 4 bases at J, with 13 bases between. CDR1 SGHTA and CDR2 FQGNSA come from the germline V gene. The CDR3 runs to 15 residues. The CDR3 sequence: CASSFSAALNQPQHF. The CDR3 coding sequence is TGTGCCAGCAGCTTTTCGGCAGCCCTTAATCAGCCCCAGCATTTT. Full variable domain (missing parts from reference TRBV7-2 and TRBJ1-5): GAGVSQSPSNKVTEKGKDVELRCDPISGHTALYWYRQSLGQGLEFLIYFQGNSAPDKSGLPSDRFSAERTGGSVSTLTIQRTQQEDSAVYLCASSFSAALNQPQHFGDGTRLSIL.

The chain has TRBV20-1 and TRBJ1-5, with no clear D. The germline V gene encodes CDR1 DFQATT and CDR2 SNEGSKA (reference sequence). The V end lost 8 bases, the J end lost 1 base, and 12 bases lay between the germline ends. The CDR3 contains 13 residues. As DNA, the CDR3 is TGCAGTCCGATTCCGAGGAGCAATCAGCCCCAGCATTTT. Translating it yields CSPIPRSNQPQHF.

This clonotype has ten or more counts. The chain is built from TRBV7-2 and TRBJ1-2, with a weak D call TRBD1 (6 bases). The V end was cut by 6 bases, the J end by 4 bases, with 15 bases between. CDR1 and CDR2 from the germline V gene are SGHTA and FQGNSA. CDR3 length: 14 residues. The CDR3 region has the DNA TGTGCCAGCAGTCGAGGGGGAGTGCGCTATGGCTACACCTTC. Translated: CASSRGGVRYGYTF.

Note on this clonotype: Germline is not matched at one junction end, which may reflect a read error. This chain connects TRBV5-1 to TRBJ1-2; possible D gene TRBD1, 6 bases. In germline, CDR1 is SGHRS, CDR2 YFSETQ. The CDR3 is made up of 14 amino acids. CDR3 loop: CATSLAGTLYGYTF. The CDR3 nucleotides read TGCGCCACCAGCTTGGCTGGGACACTCTATGGCTACACCTTC.

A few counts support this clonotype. CDR3 in amino acids: CATLGQPSRNNEQFF. CDR3 sequence (DNA): TGTGCCACCCTGGGTCAGCCTAGCAGAAACAATGAGCAGTTCTTC. The genes are TRBV6-2 or TRBV6-3 and TRBJ2-1; maybe TRBD2 (5 bases). This CDR3 contains 15 residues. Per the germline V gene, CDR1 is MNHEY and CDR2 is SVGEGT. Trimming pared 10 bases from V and 5 bases from J, leaving 21 bases between.

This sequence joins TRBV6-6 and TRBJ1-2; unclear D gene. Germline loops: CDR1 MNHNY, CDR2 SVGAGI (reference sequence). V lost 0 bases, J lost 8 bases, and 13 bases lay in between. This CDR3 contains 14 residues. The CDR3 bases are TGTGCCAGCAGTTACTCTGGACCCAGAGGGGGCTACACCTTC. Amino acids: CASSYSGPRGGYTF.

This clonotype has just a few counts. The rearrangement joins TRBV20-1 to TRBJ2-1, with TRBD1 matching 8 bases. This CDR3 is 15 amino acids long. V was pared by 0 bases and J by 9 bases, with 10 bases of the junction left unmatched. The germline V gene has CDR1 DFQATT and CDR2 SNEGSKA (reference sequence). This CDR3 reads CSARDPRTGNGEQFF. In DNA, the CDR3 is TGCAGTGCTAGAGATCCCCGGACAGGGAACGGTGAGCAGTTCTTC.

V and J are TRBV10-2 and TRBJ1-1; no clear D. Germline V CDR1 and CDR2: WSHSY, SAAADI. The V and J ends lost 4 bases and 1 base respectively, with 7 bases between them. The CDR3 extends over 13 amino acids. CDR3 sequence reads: CASSAEPNTEAFF. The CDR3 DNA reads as TGCGCCAGCAGTGCGGAACCGAACACTGAAGCTTTCTTT.

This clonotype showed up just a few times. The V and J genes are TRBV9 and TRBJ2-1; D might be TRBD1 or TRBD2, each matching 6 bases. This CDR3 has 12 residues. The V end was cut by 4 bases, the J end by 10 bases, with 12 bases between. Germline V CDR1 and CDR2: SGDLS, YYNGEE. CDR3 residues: CASSPTRGEQFF. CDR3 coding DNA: TGTGCCAGCAGCCCGACTAGGGGGGAGCAGTTCTTC. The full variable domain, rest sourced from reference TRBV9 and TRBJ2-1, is DSGVTQTPKHLITATGQRVTLRCSPRSGDLSVYWYQQSLDQGLQFLIQYYNGEERAKGNILERFSAQQFPDLHSELNLSSLELGDSALYFCASSPTRGEQFFGPGTRLTVL.

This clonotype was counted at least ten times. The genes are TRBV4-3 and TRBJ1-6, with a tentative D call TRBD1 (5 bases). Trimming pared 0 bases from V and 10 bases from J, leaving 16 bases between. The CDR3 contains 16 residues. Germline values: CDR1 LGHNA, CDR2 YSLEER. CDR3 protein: CASSQDGEGGGSPLHF. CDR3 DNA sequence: TGCGCCAGCAGCCAAGACGGCGAGGGTGGGGGATCACCCCTCCACTTT.

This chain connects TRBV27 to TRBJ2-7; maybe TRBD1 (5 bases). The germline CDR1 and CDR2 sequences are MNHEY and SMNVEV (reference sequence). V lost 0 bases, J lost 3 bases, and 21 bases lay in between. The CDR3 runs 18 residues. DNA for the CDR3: TGTGCCAGCAGTTTATCGGCTCCACGGACATATGATAACTACGAGCAGTACTTC. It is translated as CASSLSAPRTYDNYEQYF.

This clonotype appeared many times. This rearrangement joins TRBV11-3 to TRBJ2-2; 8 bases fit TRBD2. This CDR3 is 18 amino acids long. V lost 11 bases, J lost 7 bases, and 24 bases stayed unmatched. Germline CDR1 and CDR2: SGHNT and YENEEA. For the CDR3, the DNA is TGTGCCCCGAAGGAAGTTACCAGCGGGAGTTGGGCTGGCGGGGAGCTGTTTTTT. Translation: CAPKEVTSGSWAGGELFF.

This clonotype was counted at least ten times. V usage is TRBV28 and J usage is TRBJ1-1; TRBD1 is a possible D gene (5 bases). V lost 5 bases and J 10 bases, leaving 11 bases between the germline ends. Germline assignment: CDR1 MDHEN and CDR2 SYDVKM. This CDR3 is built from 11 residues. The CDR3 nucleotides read TGTGCCAGCAGTAGTTTAAGGGGAGCTTTCTTT. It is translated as CASSSLRGAFF.

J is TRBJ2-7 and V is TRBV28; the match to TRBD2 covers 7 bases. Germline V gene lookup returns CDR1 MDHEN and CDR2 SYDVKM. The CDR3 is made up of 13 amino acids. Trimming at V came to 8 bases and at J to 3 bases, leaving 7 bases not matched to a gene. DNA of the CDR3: TGTGCCAGCCTGGGGGGGTTTGTCTACGAGCAGTACTTC. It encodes CASLGGFVYEQYF.

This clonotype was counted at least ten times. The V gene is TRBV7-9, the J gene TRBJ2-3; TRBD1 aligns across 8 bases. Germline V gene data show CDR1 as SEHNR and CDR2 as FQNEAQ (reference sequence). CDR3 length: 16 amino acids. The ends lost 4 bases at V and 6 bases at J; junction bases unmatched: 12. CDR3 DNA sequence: TGTGCCAGCAGCTCCGACAGGGGCGATTTTTCGGATACGCAGTATTTT. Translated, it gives CASSSDRGDFSDTQYF. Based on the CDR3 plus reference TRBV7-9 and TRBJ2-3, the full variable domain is DTGVSQNPRHKITKRGQNVTFRCDPISEHNRLYWYRQTLGQGPEFLTYFQNEAQLEKSRLLSDRFSAERPKGSFSTLEIQRTEQGDSAMYLCASSSDRGDFSDTQYFGPGTRLTVL.

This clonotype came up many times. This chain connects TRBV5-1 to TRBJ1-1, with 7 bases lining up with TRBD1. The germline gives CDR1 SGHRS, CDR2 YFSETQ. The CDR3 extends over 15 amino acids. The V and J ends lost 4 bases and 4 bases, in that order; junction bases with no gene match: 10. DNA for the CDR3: TGCGCCAGCAGCCTTTTCGCAGGGGGACGCACTGAAGCTTTCTTT. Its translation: CASSLFAGGRTEAFF.

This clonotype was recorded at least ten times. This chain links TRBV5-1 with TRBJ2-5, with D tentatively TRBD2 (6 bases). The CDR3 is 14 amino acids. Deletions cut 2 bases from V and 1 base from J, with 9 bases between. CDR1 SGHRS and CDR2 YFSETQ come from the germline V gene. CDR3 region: CASSFRGSQETQYF. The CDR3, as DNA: TGCGCCAGCAGCTTTCGGGGGTCCCAAGAGACCCAGTACTTC.

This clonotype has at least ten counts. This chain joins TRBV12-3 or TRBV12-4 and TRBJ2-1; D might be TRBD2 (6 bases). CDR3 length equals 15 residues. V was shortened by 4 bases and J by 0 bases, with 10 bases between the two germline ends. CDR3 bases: TGTGCCAGCAGTTCCCGACTAGTCTCCTACAATGAGCAGTTCTTC. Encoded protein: CASSSRLVSYNEQFF.

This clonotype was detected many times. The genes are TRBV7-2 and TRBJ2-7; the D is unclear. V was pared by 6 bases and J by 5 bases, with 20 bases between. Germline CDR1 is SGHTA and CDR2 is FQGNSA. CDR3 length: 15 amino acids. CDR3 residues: CASSPTRTGGHEQYF. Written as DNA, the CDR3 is TGTGCCAGCAGTCCTACCCGCACCGGCGGACACGAGCAGTACTTC. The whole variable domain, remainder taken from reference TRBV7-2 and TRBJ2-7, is GAGVSQSPSNKVTEKGKDVELRCDPISGHTALYWYRQSLGQGLEFLIYFQGNSAPDKSGLPSDRFSAERTGGSVSTLTIQRTQQEDSAVYLCASSPTRTGGHEQYFGPGTRLTVT.

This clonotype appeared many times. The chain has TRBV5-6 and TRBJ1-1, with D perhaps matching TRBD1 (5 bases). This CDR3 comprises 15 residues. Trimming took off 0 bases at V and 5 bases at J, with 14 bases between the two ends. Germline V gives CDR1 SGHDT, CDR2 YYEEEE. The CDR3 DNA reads TGTGCCAGCAGCTTGGGGCTAGGGGTAGGAACTGAAGCTTTCTTT. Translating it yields CASSLGLGVGTEAFF.